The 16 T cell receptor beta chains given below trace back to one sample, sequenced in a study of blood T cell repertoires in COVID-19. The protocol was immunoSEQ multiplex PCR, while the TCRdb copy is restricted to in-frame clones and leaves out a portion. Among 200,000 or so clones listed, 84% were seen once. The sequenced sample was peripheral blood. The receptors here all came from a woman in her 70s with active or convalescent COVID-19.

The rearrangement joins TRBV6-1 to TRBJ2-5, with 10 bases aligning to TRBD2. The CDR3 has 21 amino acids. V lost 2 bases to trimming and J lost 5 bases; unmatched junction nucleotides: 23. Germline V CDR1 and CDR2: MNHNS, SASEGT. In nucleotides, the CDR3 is TGTGCCAGCAGTGAATTCCCGACAGGGAGTGAACTAGCGGGAATGTGGGAGACCCAGTACTTC. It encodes CASSEFPTGSELAGMWETQYF.

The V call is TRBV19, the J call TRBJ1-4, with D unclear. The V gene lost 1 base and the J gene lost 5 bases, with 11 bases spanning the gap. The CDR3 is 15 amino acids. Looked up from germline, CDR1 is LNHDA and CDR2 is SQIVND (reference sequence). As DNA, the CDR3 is TGTGCCAGTAGTATAGGGCGGGGAGGAAATGAAAAACTGTTTTTT. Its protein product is CASSIGRGGNEKLFF.

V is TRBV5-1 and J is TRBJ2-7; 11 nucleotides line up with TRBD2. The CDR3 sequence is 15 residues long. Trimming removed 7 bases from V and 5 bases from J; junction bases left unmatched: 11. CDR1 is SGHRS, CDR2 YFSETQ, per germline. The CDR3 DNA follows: TGCGCCAGCGGCACCACTAGCGGGAGTCTCAACGAGCAGTACTTC. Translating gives CASGTTSGSLNEQYF. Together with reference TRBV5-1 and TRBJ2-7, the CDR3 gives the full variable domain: KAGVTQTPRYLIKTRGQQVTLSCSPISGHRSVSWYQQTPGQGLQFLFEYFSETQRNKGNFPGRFSGRQFSNSRSEMNVSTLELGDSALYLCASGTTSGSLNEQYFGPGTRLTVT.

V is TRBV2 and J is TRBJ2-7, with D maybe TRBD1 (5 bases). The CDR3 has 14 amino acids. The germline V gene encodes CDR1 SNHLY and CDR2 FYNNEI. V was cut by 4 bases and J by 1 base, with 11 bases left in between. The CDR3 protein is CASSGAAGSYEQYF. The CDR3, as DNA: TGTGCCAGCAGTGGGGCAGCAGGGTCCTACGAGCAGTACTTC.

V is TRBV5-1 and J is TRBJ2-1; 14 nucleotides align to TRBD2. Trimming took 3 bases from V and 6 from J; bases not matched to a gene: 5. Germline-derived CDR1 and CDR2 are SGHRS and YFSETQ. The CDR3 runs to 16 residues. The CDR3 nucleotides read TGCGCCAGCAGCTCACGGGGACTAGCGGGAGCCAATGAGCAGTTCTTC. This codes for CASSSRGLAGANEQFF.

The CDR3 loop is CASSYVPGQGADEQYF. The CDR3 DNA reads as TGTGCCAGCAGCTATGTACCGGGACAGGGGGCTGACGAGCAGTACTTC. The V gene is TRBV7-2, the J gene TRBJ2-7; 12 nucleotides line up with TRBD1. The CDR3 covers 16 residues. The junction had 9 bases not matched to a gene; V was cut back by 4 bases and J by 5 bases. CDR1 is SGHTA, CDR2 FQGNSA, per germline.

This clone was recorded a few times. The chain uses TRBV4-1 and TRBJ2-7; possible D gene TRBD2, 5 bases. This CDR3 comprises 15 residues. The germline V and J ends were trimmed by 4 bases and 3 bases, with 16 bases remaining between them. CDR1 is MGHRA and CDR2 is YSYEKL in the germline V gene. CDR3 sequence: CASSLLPSGVYEQYF. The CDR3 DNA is TGCGCCAGCAGCCTACTTCCCAGCGGAGTCTACGAGCAGTACTTC.

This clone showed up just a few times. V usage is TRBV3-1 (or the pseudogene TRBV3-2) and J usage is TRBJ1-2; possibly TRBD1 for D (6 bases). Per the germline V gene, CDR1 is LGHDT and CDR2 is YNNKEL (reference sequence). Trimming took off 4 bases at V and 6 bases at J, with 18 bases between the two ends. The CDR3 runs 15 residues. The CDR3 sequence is CASSLGGRVQDGYTF. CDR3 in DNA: TGTGCCAGCAGCCTAGGGGGTCGGGTGCAGGATGGCTACACCTTC.

The CDR3 here is CASSTGLDTQYF. CDR3 coding DNA: TGTGCCAGCAGCACAGGGTTGGATACGCAGTATTTT. The chain couples TRBV6-5 to TRBJ2-3, with D possibly being TRBD1 (6 bases). V lost 6 bases and J 6 bases, leaving 10 bases between the germline ends. The CDR3 consists of 12 residues. The germline V gene encodes CDR1 MNHEY and CDR2 SVGAGI.

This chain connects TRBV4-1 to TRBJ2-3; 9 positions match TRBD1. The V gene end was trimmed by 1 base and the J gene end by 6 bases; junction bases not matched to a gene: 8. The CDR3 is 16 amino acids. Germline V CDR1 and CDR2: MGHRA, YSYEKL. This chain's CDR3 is CASSQGHRGPLDTQYF. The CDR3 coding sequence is TGCGCCAGCAGCCAAGGCCACAGGGGGCCTTTGGATACGCAGTATTTT.

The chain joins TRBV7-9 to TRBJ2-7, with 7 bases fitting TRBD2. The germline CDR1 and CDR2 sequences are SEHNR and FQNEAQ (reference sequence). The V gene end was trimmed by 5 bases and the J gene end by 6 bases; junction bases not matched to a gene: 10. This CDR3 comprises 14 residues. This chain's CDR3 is CASSQSGTVSEQYF. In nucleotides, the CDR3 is TGTGCCAGCAGCCAAAGCGGGACTGTCAGCGAGCAGTACTTC.

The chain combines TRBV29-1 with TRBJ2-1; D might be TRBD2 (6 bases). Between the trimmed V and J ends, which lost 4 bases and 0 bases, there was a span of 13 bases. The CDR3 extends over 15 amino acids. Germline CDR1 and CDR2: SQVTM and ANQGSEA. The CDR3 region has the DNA TGCAGCGTTGCCAGCGGGCGTTCCTCCTACAATGAGCAGTTCTTC. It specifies CSVASGRSSYNEQFF.

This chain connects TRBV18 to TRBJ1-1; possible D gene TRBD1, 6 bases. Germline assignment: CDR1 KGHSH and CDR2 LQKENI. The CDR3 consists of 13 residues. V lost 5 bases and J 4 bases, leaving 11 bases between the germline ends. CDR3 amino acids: CASSADSLTEAFF. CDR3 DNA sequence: TGTGCCAGCTCAGCGGACAGCCTCACTGAAGCTTTCTTT.

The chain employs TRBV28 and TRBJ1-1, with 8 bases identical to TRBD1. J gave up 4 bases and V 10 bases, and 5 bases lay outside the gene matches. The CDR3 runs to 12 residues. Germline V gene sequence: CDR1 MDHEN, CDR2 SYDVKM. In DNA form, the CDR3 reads TGTGCCATCCGGACAGGGAGCACTGAAGCTTTCTTT. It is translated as CAIRTGSTEAFF.

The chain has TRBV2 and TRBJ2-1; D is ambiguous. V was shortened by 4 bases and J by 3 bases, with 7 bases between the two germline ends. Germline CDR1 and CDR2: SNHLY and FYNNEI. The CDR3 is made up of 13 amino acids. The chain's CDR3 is CASSVRHYNEQFF. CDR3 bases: TGTGCCAGCAGTGTACGACACTACAATGAGCAGTTCTTC. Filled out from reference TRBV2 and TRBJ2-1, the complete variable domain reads EPEVTQTPSHQVTQMGQEVILRCVPISNHLYFYWYRQILGQKVEFLVSFYNNEISEKSEIFDDQFSVERPDGSNFTLKIRSTKLEDSAMYFCASSVRHYNEQFFGPGTRLTVL.

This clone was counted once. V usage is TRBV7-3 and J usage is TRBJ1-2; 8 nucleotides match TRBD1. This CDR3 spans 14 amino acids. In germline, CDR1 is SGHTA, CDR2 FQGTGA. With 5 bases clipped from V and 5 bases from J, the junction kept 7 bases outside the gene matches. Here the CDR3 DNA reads TGTGCCAGCAGCCCCCAGGGGGCAGGTTATGGCTACACCTTC. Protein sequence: CASSPQGAGYGYTF.